These 18 T cell receptor beta chains share one sample of origin, sequenced in a study of blood T cell repertoires in COVID-19. TCRdb keeps only in-frame clones here, not all; method: immunoSEQ multiplex PCR. The sample lists about 140,000 clones, 84% seen once, with 7% to 9.5% in the top ten. Source material: peripheral blood. All receptors come from a man younger than 45 with COVID-19, enrolled during active disease.

The rearrangement uses TRBV5-4 and TRBJ2-1, with TRBD1 identical over 7 bases. The CDR3 runs 17 residues. With 3 bases clipped from V and 4 bases from J, the junction kept 13 bases outside the gene matches. CDR1 is SGHNT and CDR2 is YYREEE in the germline V gene (reference sequence). In DNA form, the CDR3 reads TGTGCCAGCAGCTCACCCCCCGGGACAGAGAGTTACAATGAGCAGTTCTTC. Protein: CASSSPPGTESYNEQFF.

V is TRBV29-1 and J is TRBJ1-3; no clear D gene. This CDR3 is 12 amino acids long. The V gene's germline CDR1 is SQVTM and CDR2 ANQGSEA. Trimming pared 4 bases from V and 4 bases from J, leaving 8 bases between. The CDR3 nucleotides read TGCAGCGTTGTCGGTAAAGGAAACACCATATATTTT. Protein product: CSVVGKGNTIYF.

The chain has TRBV13 and TRBJ1-3; D is possibly TRBD1 (6 bases). CDR1 PRHDT and CDR2 FYEKMQ come from the germline V gene (reference sequence). This CDR3 is 16 amino acids long. V lost 4 bases, J lost 0 bases, and 13 bases lay in between. CDR3 amino acids: CASSSSDSISGNTIYF. CDR3 in DNA: TGTGCCAGCAGCTCCTCGGACAGCATCTCTGGAAACACCATATATTTT.

The chain employs TRBV27 and TRBJ1-2; D might be TRBD1 (6 bases). Germline V CDR1 and CDR2: MNHEY, SMNVEV (reference sequence). V lost 5 bases, J lost 3 bases, and 10 bases lay in between. This CDR3 has 13 residues. The CDR3 region has the DNA TGTGCCAGCAGTAACAGGGATCACTATGGCTACACCTTC. Its translation: CASSNRDHYGYTF.

The rearrangement joins TRBV6-5 to TRBJ2-1; no reliable D call. V was cut by 10 bases and J by 9 bases, with 16 bases left in between. This CDR3 comprises 12 residues. Looked up from germline, CDR1 is MNHEY and CDR2 is SVGAGI. The CDR3 loop is CATRLVVGEQFF. The CDR3 nucleotides read TGTGCCACCCGACTGGTGGTCGGTGAGCAGTTCTTC.

J is TRBJ2-7 and V is TRBV12-3 or TRBV12-4, with 7 bases identical to TRBD2. This CDR3 has 11 residues. The V segment lost 9 bases and the J segment 5 bases; nucleotides outside the gene matches: 4. As DNA, the CDR3 is TGTGCCAGTCTACGGGGGGACGAGCAGTACTTC. This gives the protein CASLRGDEQYF.

This clone came up many times. The rearrangement uses TRBV19 and TRBJ1-5; 7 nucleotides agree with TRBD1. The V gene's germline CDR1 is LNHDA and CDR2 SQIVND (reference sequence). J gave up 4 bases and V 0 bases, and 9 bases lay outside the gene matches. The CDR3 is made up of 17 amino acids. CDR3 loop: CASSIDPRQGGNQPQHF. The CDR3 DNA is TGTGCCAGTAGTATAGATCCGCGACAGGGAGGAAATCAGCCCCAGCATTTT.

The rearrangement uses TRBV3-1 (or the pseudogene TRBV3-2) and TRBJ2-3, with unresolved D. CDR3 length: 14 amino acids. Trimming removed 5 bases from V and 2 bases from J, with 11 bases in between. Germline V gene data show CDR1 as LGHDT and CDR2 as YNNKEL (reference sequence). The CDR3 here is CASSAVSFTDTQYF. CDR3 nucleotide sequence: TGTGCCAGCAGCGCGGTCTCCTTCACAGATACGCAGTATTTT.

This chain joins TRBV11-2 and TRBJ1-6; unclear D gene. Trimming took off 4 bases at V and 10 bases at J, with 11 bases between the two ends. The CDR3 totals 13 residues. CDR1 and CDR2 from the germline V gene are SGHAT and FQNNGV. CDR3 DNA: TGTGCCAGCAGCTCCGCTATATTATCACCCCTCCACTTT. Protein: CASSSAILSPLHF.

This clone showed up just once. This chain connects TRBV2 to TRBJ2-2, with D possibly TRBD2 on 6 matching bases. Germline V gene data show CDR1 as SNHLY and CDR2 as FYNNEI. V was clipped by 6 bases and J by 0 bases, with 11 bases between them. CDR3 length: 15 residues. The CDR3 DNA sequence: TGTGCCAGCAGGGGGGGAACCACGAACACCGGGGAGCTGTTTTTT. It encodes CASRGGTTNTGELFF.

The V and J genes are TRBV2 and TRBJ2-7, with D possibly TRBD1 on 6 matching bases. V lost 6 bases and J lost 4, with 7 bases in between. Germline lookup yields CDR1 SNHLY and CDR2 FYNNEI. The CDR3 is 11 amino acids. The CDR3 is CASSTGYEQYF. The CDR3 region has the DNA TGTGCCAGCAGCACAGGGTACGAGCAGTACTTC.

The chain couples TRBV24-1 to TRBJ2-1, with TRBD1 matching 7 bases. Germline V lookup: CDR1 KGHDR, CDR2 SFDVKD. The ends lost 6 bases at V and 6 bases at J; junction bases unmatched: 7. There are 14 residues in the CDR3. CDR3 sequence: CATSTQGSSNEQFF. CDR3 coding DNA: TGTGCCACCAGTACACAGGGGTCAAGCAATGAGCAGTTCTTC.

The chain links TRBV5-1 to TRBJ1-3; D unresolved. Germline lookup yields CDR1 SGHRS and CDR2 YFSETQ. The CDR3 sequence is 18 residues long. V gave up 0 bases and J gave up 0 bases, with 16 bases separating them. CDR3 amino acids: CASSLDRVLPSSGNTIYF. The CDR3 coding sequence is TGCGCCAGCAGCTTGGATCGGGTTTTGCCGAGCTCTGGAAACACCATATATTTT.

This clone was recorded only once. The CDR3 region is CASSPRDRIQETQYF. In DNA, the CDR3 is TGTGCCAGCTCACCTCGGGACAGGATACAAGAGACCCAGTACTTC. This sequence joins TRBV18 and TRBJ2-5; 8 bases fit TRBD1. With V trimmed by 3 bases and J by 2 bases, 5 bases remained unmatched. The germline gives CDR1 KGHSH, CDR2 LQKENI. This CDR3 has 15 residues.

The J gene is TRBJ2-7, the V gene TRBV27; the D gene is possibly TRBD2 (6 bases). V was pared by 5 bases and J by 0 bases, with 20 bases between. This CDR3 has 17 residues. Germline V lookup: CDR1 MNHEY, CDR2 SMNVEV (reference sequence). CDR3 sequence: CASSPRPGTANSYEQYF. The CDR3 DNA is TGTGCCAGCAGTCCTCGGCCCGGGACTGCTAACTCCTACGAGCAGTACTTC.

The CDR3 DNA reads as TGTGCCAGCTCACCACCGTCCAGGAGGGCCTACGAGCAGTACTTC. This translates into CASSPPSRRAYEQYF. The chain combines TRBV18 with TRBJ2-7, with D possibly being TRBD2 (6 bases). Deletions cut 0 bases from V and 2 bases from J, with 11 bases between. Per the germline V gene, CDR1 is KGHSH and CDR2 is LQKENI. The CDR3 spans 15 residues. Together with reference TRBV18 and TRBJ2-7, the CDR3 gives the full variable domain: NAGVMQNPRHLVRRRGQEARLRCSPMKGHSHVYWYRQLPEEGLKFMVYLQKENIIDESGMPKERFSAEFPKEGPSILRIQQVVRGDSAAYFCASSPPSRRAYEQYFGPGTRLTVT.

The rearrangement joins TRBV5-1 to TRBJ2-1; TRBD2 agrees at 10 bases. The CDR3 runs to 18 residues. Trimming removed 6 bases from V and 2 bases from J; junction bases left unmatched: 14. Germline V gene lookup returns CDR1 SGHRS and CDR2 YFSETQ. The CDR3 reads CASKFGLADVSTYNEQFF. CDR3 nucleotide sequence: TGCGCCAGCAAATTCGGACTAGCGGACGTATCGACCTACAATGAGCAGTTCTTC.

This rearrangement joins TRBV7-9 to TRBJ1-2; the D gene is possibly TRBD1 (5 bases). CDR3 length: 14 residues. Germline V gives CDR1 SEHNR, CDR2 FQNEAQ (reference sequence). The ends were cut back, 5 bases at V and 5 bases at J, with 15 bases in the middle. The CDR3 protein is CASSHTLTAYGYTF. CDR3 sequence (DNA): TGTGCCAGCAGCCATACCCTGACAGCATATGGCTACACCTTC. Full variable domain (outside the CDR3, taken from reference TRBV7-9 and TRBJ1-2): DTGVSQNPRHKITKRGQNVTFRCDPISEHNRLYWYRQTLGQGPEFLTYFQNEAQLEKSRLLSDRFSAERPKGSFSTLEIQRTEQGDSAMYLCASSHTLTAYGYTFGSGTRLTVV.